Each of the 30 T cell receptor beta chains below was sequenced from the same sample in a study of healthy donors' naive CD4 and CD8 T cells. Each TCR library used about 500 ng of total RNA and a linear amplification protocol. TCRdb used MiXCR to reprocess the reads, holding one entry per CDR3 protein. This sample has 150,000 to 200,000 distinct CDR3 sequences, with about 70% found just once. The material sequenced was naive CD4+ and CD8+ T cells sorted from blood, pooled from several donors. The receptors were sampled from a pool of human donors in good health; the sample pools cells from several healthy donors.

The CDR3 bases are TGCAGCGTCGCCCTCGACGAGCAGTACTTC. This sequence encodes CSVALDEQYF. The rearrangement links TRBV29-1 to TRBJ2-7; D ambiguous. This CDR3 has 10 amino acids. Germline CDR1 SQVTM, CDR2 ANQGSEA. The V gene lost 6 bases and the J gene lost 5 bases, with 8 bases spanning the gap.

CDR3 coding DNA: TGCAGCGTTGCGGGATGGGAGGTTGGCTACACCTTC. It encodes CSVAGWEVGYTF. The genes are TRBV29-1 and TRBJ1-2, with D unresolved. V dropped 4 bases and J dropped 7 bases, with 13 bases sitting between them. The germline CDR1 and CDR2 sequences are SQVTM and ANQGSEA. The CDR3 contains 12 residues.

This chain links TRBV28 with TRBJ1-1; D is undetermined. The CDR3 contains 14 residues. Per germline, CDR1 MDHEN and CDR2 SYDVKM. The V and J ends lost 6 bases and 6 bases respectively, with 17 bases between them. As DNA, the CDR3 is TGTGCCAGCAGATCCGGGGTGGAGGGCTCTGAAGCTTTCTTT. This codes for CASRSGVEGSEAFF.

This clonotype has only one observation. V gene TRBV6-5 combines with J gene TRBJ1-2; no definite D call. With 6 bases removed from V and 8 bases from J, the gap between germline ends came to 10 bases. The CDR3 length is 11 residues. The germline V gene encodes CDR1 MNHEY and CDR2 SVGAGI. CDR3 coding DNA: TGTGCCAGCAGGGCCCTGGAAGGCTACACCTTC. This translates into CASRALEGYTF.

The chain has TRBV29-1 and TRBJ2-7; D unresolved. The germline V gene has CDR1 SQVTM and CDR2 ANQGSEA. Trimming shortened V by 3 bases and J by 2 bases, and 8 bases separated the two germline ends. This CDR3 contains 12 residues. CDR3 in DNA: TGCAGCGTTGATACATCCACCTACGAGCAGTACTTC. Translated: CSVDTSTYEQYF.

This chain joins TRBV29-1 and TRBJ2-7, with D hard to call. Germline V CDR1 and CDR2: SQVTM, ANQGSEA. V was trimmed by 5 bases and J by 9 bases, leaving 20 bases between them. The CDR3 runs to 13 residues. The CDR3 here is CSVLATESSGQYF. The CDR3 DNA follows: TGCAGCGTTCTGGCCACCGAGTCCTCCGGGCAGTACTTC.

This clonotype has only a few counts. The rearrangement uses TRBV19 and TRBJ1-5; TRBD1 might be the D (5 bases). The CDR3 covers 14 residues. The V end was cut by 5 bases, the J end by 5 bases, with 13 bases between. Germline V gene data show CDR1 as LNHDA and CDR2 as SQIVND (reference sequence). The CDR3 spells CASSLRRGYQPQHF. Here the CDR3 DNA reads TGTGCCAGTAGTCTGAGGAGGGGCTATCAGCCCCAGCATTTT.

The chain employs TRBV27 and TRBJ1-2, with 8 bases matching TRBD1. The CDR3 runs to 16 residues. Unmatched junction bases numbered 16, after V lost 6 bases and J lost 7 bases. Germline-derived CDR1 and CDR2 are MNHEY and SMNVEV (reference sequence). The CDR3 sequence is CASSSRTGKASSGYTF. In DNA, the CDR3 is TGTGCCAGCAGCTCTCGGACAGGGAAAGCGTCGAGTGGCTACACCTTC.

The genes are TRBV29-1 and TRBJ1-2; D may be TRBD1 (6 bases). The V end lost 8 bases, the J end lost 4 bases, and 14 bases lay between the germline ends. Germline V lookup: CDR1 SQVTM, CDR2 ANQGSEA. The CDR3 runs 12 residues. CDR3 nucleotides: TGCAGCACGCAGGGGATAATCTATGGCTACACCTTC. Residues: CSTQGIIYGYTF. The variable domain in full, with the rest retrieved from reference TRBV29-1 and TRBJ1-2, is SAVISQKPSRDICQRGTSLTIQCQVDSQVTMMFWYRQQPGQSLTLIATANQGSEATYESGFVIDKFPISRPNLTFSTLTVSNMSPEDSSIYLCSTQGIIYGYTFGSGTRLTVV.

CDR3 bases: TGCAGCGCCAGCAAAGGGCACCCTAATTCACCCCTCCACTTT. It specifies CSASKGHPNSPLHF. V usage is TRBV29-1 and J usage is TRBJ1-6; D gene unclear. The CDR3 consists of 14 residues. Germline V gene lookup returns CDR1 SQVTM and CDR2 ANQGSEA. Trimming took off 7 bases at V and 6 bases at J, with 16 bases between the two ends. Looking up the rest from reference TRBV29-1 and TRBJ1-6 gives the full variable domain: SAVISQKPSRDICQRGTSLTIQCQVDSQVTMMFWYRQQPGQSLTLIATANQGSEATYESGFVIDKFPISRPNLTFSTLTVSNMSPEDSSIYLCSASKGHPNSPLHFGNGTRLTVT.

The gene calls are TRBV5-5 and TRBJ1-1, with TRBD1 identical over 9 bases. The CDR3 sequence is 16 residues long. J lost 4 bases, V lost 3 bases, and 10 bases had no gene match. CDR1 is SGHKS, CDR2 YYEKEE, per germline (reference sequence). The CDR3 DNA reads as TGTGCCAGCAGCTCGATGAAACAGGGGGCGACCACTGAAGCTTTCTTT. This sequence encodes CASSSMKQGATTEAFF.

The chain is built from TRBV7-3 and TRBJ1-1, with 7 bases aligning to TRBD1. This CDR3 spans 18 amino acids. CDR1 and CDR2 from the germline V gene are SGHTA and FQGTGA. V lost 2 bases to trimming and J lost 0 bases; unmatched junction nucleotides: 12. The CDR3 reads CASSLYGGAGGLNTEAFF. CDR3 bases: TGTGCCAGCAGCTTATACGGTGGAGCAGGGGGTCTGAACACTGAAGCTTTCTTT.

CDR3 nucleotides: TGTGCCAGCAGTACTTCCCAGGGGAGCGCCTACGAGCAGTACTTC. Translated, it gives CASSTSQGSAYEQYF. The chain has TRBV6-6 and TRBJ2-7, with D possibly TRBD1 on 6 matching bases. This CDR3 is 15 amino acids long. Germline V gene sequence: CDR1 MNHNY, CDR2 SVGAGI (reference sequence). V was cut by 5 bases and J by 2 bases, with 16 bases left in between.

This rearrangement joins TRBV19 to TRBJ2-7, with 12 bases matching TRBD2. Germline V lookup: CDR1 LNHDA, CDR2 SQIVND (reference sequence). This CDR3 contains 16 residues. V was pared by 3 bases and J by 2 bases, with 5 bases of the junction left unmatched. As DNA, the CDR3 is TGTGCCAGTAGTATGCTAGCGGGAGGGATTACCTACGAGCAGTACTTC. Translation: CASSMLAGGITYEQYF.

CDR3 nucleotides: TGTGCCAGCAGCTTAGATTCTAATGAGCAGTTCTTC. Residues: CASSLDSNEQFF. V and J are TRBV11-2 and TRBJ2-1; the D is unclear. V lost 0 bases and J 7 bases, leaving 4 bases between the germline ends. This CDR3 spans 12 amino acids. The germline V gene has CDR1 SGHAT and CDR2 FQNNGV.

This chain joins TRBV15 and TRBJ2-7; TRBD2 matches 13 bases. This CDR3 comprises 14 residues. Germline CDR1 reads LNHNV; CDR2 reads YYDKDF (reference sequence). The V segment lost 4 bases and the J segment 8 bases; nucleotides outside the gene matches: 5. The CDR3 protein is CATSMGTSGTKQYF. CDR3 nucleotide sequence: TGTGCCACCAGCATGGGGACTAGCGGGACCAAGCAGTACTTC.

The J gene is TRBJ1-1, the V gene TRBV29-1; D call uncertain. This CDR3 has 12 residues. Per the germline V gene, CDR1 is SQVTM and CDR2 is ANQGSEA. The V gene lost 7 bases and the J gene lost 1 base, with 10 bases spanning the gap. The CDR3, as DNA: TGCAGCGGGGCGGGAGGGAACACTGAAGCTTTCTTT. It codes for CSGAGGNTEAFF.

In this sample, this clonotype turned up a few times. The J gene is TRBJ2-1, the V gene TRBV6-5; 12 bases are shared with TRBD1. The V gene end was trimmed by 5 bases and the J gene end by 5 bases; junction bases not matched to a gene: 4. The CDR3 contains 15 residues. CDR1 MNHEY and CDR2 SVGAGI come from the germline V gene. CDR3 nucleotides: TGTGCCAGCAGTCCGGGACAGGGGGCCGACAATGAGCAGTTCTTC. It yields the protein CASSPGQGADNEQFF.

The rearrangement uses TRBV19 and TRBJ1-2, with TRBD1 as a possible D gene (6 bases). The V end was cut by 5 bases, the J end by 4 bases, with 20 bases between. This CDR3 region has 16 residues. CDR1 is LNHDA and CDR2 is SQIVND in the germline V gene (reference sequence). DNA for the CDR3: TGTGCCAGTAGTTCATACAGGGAGCGGTTCGGCTATGGCTACACCTTC. This codes for CASSSYRERFGYGYTF.

This clonotype was observed a few times. This chain connects TRBV7-8 to TRBJ2-5, with 14 bases identical to TRBD2. Looked up from germline, CDR1 is SGHVS and CDR2 is FQNEAQ. V was pared by 3 bases and J by 1 base, with 1 base of the junction left unmatched. The CDR3 totals 16 residues. CDR3 residues: CASSLGLAGAQETQYF. In nucleotides, the CDR3 is TGTGCCAGCAGCTTGGGACTAGCGGGAGCCCAAGAGACCCAGTACTTC.

V gene TRBV6-5 combines with J gene TRBJ2-5, with a weak D call TRBD1 (6 bases). From germline, CDR1 is MNHEY and CDR2 SVGAGI. V was clipped by 6 bases and J by 1 base, with 9 bases between them. CDR3 length: 13 residues. The CDR3 here is CASRTGAQETQYF. CDR3 bases: TGTGCCAGCAGGACAGGTGCCCAAGAGACCCAGTACTTC.

The chain couples TRBV29-1 to TRBJ2-7, with 11 bases aligning to TRBD2. The CDR3 contains 17 residues. V lost 0 bases and J lost 4; bases outside the gene matches: 11. Looked up from germline, CDR1 is SQVTM and CDR2 is ANQGSEA. CDR3 region: CSVEDFGTSGSFYEQYF. Written as DNA, the CDR3 is TGCAGCGTTGAAGATTTTGGTACTAGCGGGAGTTTTTACGAGCAGTACTTC.

The chain joins TRBV27 to TRBJ1-5, with D unclear. Germline CDR1 MNHEY, CDR2 SMNVEV (reference sequence). With 4 bases removed from V and 6 bases from J, the gap between germline ends came to 10 bases. The CDR3 spans 13 residues. The CDR3 nucleotides read TGTGCCAGCAGTTCCGGTGGAGGTCAGCCCCAGCATTTT. Translated, it gives CASSSGGGQPQHF.

This clonotype has just a few counts. The genes are TRBV29-1 and TRBJ2-5, with D perhaps matching TRBD1 (6 bases). With 4 bases removed from V and 4 bases from J, the gap between germline ends came to 10 bases. Germline CDR1 reads SQVTM; CDR2 reads ANQGSEA. This CDR3 spans 12 amino acids. As DNA, the CDR3 is TGCAGCGTTGTCCCCAGGGGAGAGACCCAGTACTTC. This translates into CSVVPRGETQYF.

This clonotype was observed a single time. The chain carries TRBV10-3 and TRBJ2-7; no clear D. V shed 0 bases and J shed 3 bases, with 3 bases lying between them. Germline CDR1 reads ENHRY; CDR2 reads SYGVKD. This CDR3 is built from 12 residues. CDR3 nucleotide sequence: TGTGCCATCAGTGAGTCCAGCTACGAGCAGTACGTC. Its translation: CAISESSYEQYV.

The chain couples TRBV6-2 or TRBV6-3 to TRBJ2-7; no firm D call. The CDR3 is 11 amino acids. Per the germline V gene, CDR1 is MNHEY and CDR2 is SVGEGT. The ends were cut back, 9 bases at V and 5 bases at J, with 11 bases in the middle. This CDR3 reads CASKERDEQYF. DNA of the CDR3: TGTGCCAGTAAGGAACGGGACGAGCAGTACTTC.

This clonotype was picked up many times. The rearrangement joins TRBV11-2 to TRBJ2-7; no reliable D call. V was pared by 2 bases and J by 4 bases, with 6 bases between. The CDR3 is made up of 12 amino acids. Germline V lookup: CDR1 SGHAT, CDR2 FQNNGV. The CDR3 DNA sequence: TGTGCCAGCAGCTTATTGGGGTACGAGCAGTACTTC. Amino acid sequence: CASSLLGYEQYF.

This chain joins TRBV5-6 and TRBJ2-1; D is possibly TRBD1 or TRBD2 (5 bases each). Trimming shortened V by 2 bases and J by 10 bases, and 10 bases separated the two germline ends. Germline-derived CDR1 and CDR2 are SGHDT and YYEEEE. The CDR3 is 12 residues long. The CDR3 is CASSFGDHEQFF. CDR3 sequence (DNA): TGTGCCAGCAGCTTCGGGGACCACGAGCAGTTCTTC. Supplemented by reference TRBV5-6 and TRBJ2-1, the full variable domain reads DAGVTQSPTHLIKTRGQQVTLRCSPKSGHDTVSWYQQALGQGPQFIFQYYEEEERQRGNFPDRFSGHQFPNYSSELNVNALLLGDSALYLCASSFGDHEQFFGPGTRLTVL.

This rearrangement joins TRBV6-1 to TRBJ2-6; D is ambiguous. Trimming left V 3 bases short and J 1 base short, with 7 bases between. CDR3 length: 15 residues. Germline V gives CDR1 MNHNS, CDR2 SASEGT. The CDR3 here is CASSDLGSGANVLTF. The CDR3 nucleotides read TGTGCCAGCAGTGATTTGGGGTCTGGGGCCAACGTCCTGACTTTC.

The chain carries TRBV24-1 and TRBJ2-3; D may be TRBD1 (7 bases). The V end lost 3 bases, the J end lost 3 bases, and 15 bases lay between the germline ends. CDR1 is KGHDR and CDR2 is SFDVKD in the germline V gene. There are 16 residues in the CDR3. The DNA of the CDR3 is TGTGCCACCAGTGATCCAACAGGGGAGGCGACAGATACGCAGTATTTT. Its translation is CATSDPTGEATDTQYF.